A selection of T cell receptor beta chains follows, all from one sample in a study of CD8 T cells in ankylosing spondylitis. TCRdb analysed the 5' RACE reads with MiXCR anew, one entry per CDR3 protein. The table includes about 800,000 distinct CDR3 sequences, about 11% detected once. Sequencing input: blood, either unsorted or a sorted T cell fraction (not recorded which). Source of these receptors: a male donor with ankylosing spondylitis. CDR3s include the opening cysteine and the closing phenylalanine or tryptophan. D genes are given only for firm matches. Some rows mark clone size as missing; the rest say once, few, many or name a class of expanded clone.

>-|TRBV7-9|-|TRBJ1-4
TGTGCCAGCAGCTTAGGGGCAATAGAAAAACTGTTTTTT
CASSLGAIEKLFF
>-|TRBV20-1|TRBD1|TRBJ1-5
TGCAGTACAGGGGGCAATCAGCCCCAGCATTTT
CSTGGNQPQHF
>-|TRBV11-2|-|TRBJ2-7
TGTGCCAGCAGCTTTTTTAAAGGGTGGCTCGCGGGATACGAGCAGTACTTC
CASSFFKGWLAGYEQYF
>few|TRBV27|TRBD2|TRBJ2-7
TGTGCCAGCAGACCAGCGGGAGAAACCTACGAGCAGTACTTC
CASRPAGETYEQYF
>-|TRBV5-8|-|TRBJ1-5
TGTGCCAGCAGCTCGTCGGATTTTCTTAGCAATCAGCCCCAGCATTTT
CASSSSDFLSNQPQHF
>few|TRBV12-3/TRBV12-4|-|TRBJ1-5
TGTGCCAGCACCCGAGGGGGGTATCAGCCCCAGCATTTT
CASTRGGYQPQHF
>-|TRBV4-3|TRBD2|TRBJ2-3
TGCGCCAGCAGCCAGGACCTCTTACTAGCGGCCCCGGGAGATACGCAGTATTTT
CASSQDLLLAAPGDTQYF
>-|TRBV5-5|-|TRBJ1-2
TGTGCCAGCAGCTTTAAGACAAACCCGGAGGGCTACACCTTC
CASSFKTNPEGYTF
>-|TRBV9|-|TRBJ1-1
TGTGCCAGCAGCGAACAGGCCTTGAACACTGAAGCTTTCTTT
CASSEQALNTEAFF
>many|TRBV20-1|-|TRBJ2-1
TGCAGCGCTCGAGGGCAGTACAATGAGCAGTTCTTC
CSARGQYNEQFF
>many|TRBV20-1|TRBD2|TRBJ2-1
TGCAGTGCTAGACTAGCGGGTAAACGAAATGAGCAGTTCTTC
CSARLAGKRNEQFF
>few|TRBV7-2|TRBD2|TRBJ2-3
TGTGCCAGCAGCTTAGAGCTAGCGGGGGGTACACATACGCAGTATTTT
CASSLELAGGTHTQYF
>many|TRBV10-3|-|TRBJ1-4
TGTGCCATCAGTGACGGACAGTACACTAATGAAAAACTGTTTTTT
CAISDGQYTNEKLFF
>many|TRBV4-3|-|TRBJ1-1
TGCGCCAGCAGCCAAGATTTGGCAGGGGCCCTTGAAGCTTTCTTT
CASSQDLAGALEAFF
>few|TRBV7-9|TRBD1|TRBJ2-1
TGTGCCAGCAGCTACATACCGGGACAGGGGCTGGATAAGTTCTTC
CASSYIPGQGLDKFF
>-|TRBV7-2|-|TRBJ2-4
TGTGCCAGCAGCTCAGGACAGCCGAGGAACATTCAGTACTTC
CASSSGQPRNIQYF
>few|TRBV3-1|-|TRBJ2-1
TGTGCCAGCAGCCAAGCCCAGACTAGTTTATCGTATGAGCAGTTCTTC
CASSQAQTSLSYEQFF
>few|TRBV4-3|-|TRBJ1-5
TGCGCCAGCAGCCTAAGTTGGGAGAATCAGCCCCAGCATTTT
CASSLSWENQPQHF
>few|TRBV19|TRBD1|TRBJ1-1
TGTGCCAGTATCGACAGGGGGATGAACACTGAAGCTTTCTTT
CASIDRGMNTEAFF
>-|TRBV12-3/TRBV12-4|-|TRBJ2-5
TGTGCCAGCAGCCCTCGTATGGGGACCCAGTACTTC
CASSPRMGTQYF
>many|TRBV29-1|-|TRBJ2-7
TGCAGCGTTGGATGGCAGGTAGGCTACGAGCAGTACTTC
CSVGWQVGYEQYF
>-|TRBV7-2|-|TRBJ2-3
TGTGCCACTCCCTCTGGCGGGCGGGTTCCCAATACGCAGTATTTT
CATPSGGRVPNTQYF
>many|TRBV2|-|TRBJ1-1
TGTGCCAGCAGTCCCGTCATGAACACTGAAGCTTTCTTT
CASSPVMNTEAFF
>few|TRBV20-1|TRBD1|TRBJ1-5
TGCAGTGCTAGCCCAGGACAGGGGCGTTATCAGCCCCAGCATTTT
CSASPGQGRYQPQHF
>-|TRBV4-3|-|TRBJ2-3
TGCGCCAGCAGCCAAGTCCCCCTCGCCCTCTTGACAGATACGCAGTATTTT
CASSQVPLALLTDTQYF
>-|TRBV6-1|TRBD1|TRBJ2-5
TGTGCCAGCAGCCGAAGACCGGGACAGGGGCATGGGACCCAGTACTTC
CASSRRPGQGHGTQYF
>-|TRBV7-2|-|TRBJ2-5
TGTGCCAGCAGCCCTACCCAAAGGGACCAGTACTTC
CASSPTQRDQYF
>many|TRBV7-3|-|TRBJ2-1
TGTGCCAGCAGCACACGGGGGCAGCCCTACAATGAGCAGTTCTTC
CASSTRGQPYNEQFF
>many|TRBV7-2|-|TRBJ1-6
TGTGCCAGCAGCTTAGGATCCAGCCTCCACTTT
CASSLGSSLHF
>-|TRBV6-5|TRBD1|TRBJ1-2
TGTGCCAGCAGTTTTTCACAGGGGAACTATGGCTACACCTTC
CASSFSQGNYGYTF
>-|TRBV20-1|-|TRBJ1-2
TGCAGTGCTAGAAGCCATAACTATGGCTACACCTTC
CSARSHNYGYTF
>-|TRBV7-2|-|TRBJ2-7
TGTGCCAGCAGCTTAGATCGGATGGCAGGGACCTACGAGCAGTACTTC
CASSLDRMAGTYEQYF
>-|TRBV7-2|TRBD2|TRBJ2-1
TGTGCCAGCAGCTTAGTAGGGACTAGCTGGAACAATGAGCAGTTCTTC
CASSLVGTSWNNEQFF
>-|TRBV9|TRBD1|TRBJ2-7
TGTGCCAGCAGCCATGGTGGACAGGAGTCATACGAGCAGTACTTC
CASSHGGQESYEQYF
>few|TRBV6-5|-|TRBJ1-1
TGTGCCAGCAGTTACCCCCCGGGACATTGGAACACTGAAGCTTTCTTT
CASSYPPGHWNTEAFF
>few|TRBV7-2|TRBD1|TRBJ1-2
TGTGCCAGCAGCTTAGAACAGGGGAATTATGGCTACACCTTC
CASSLEQGNYGYTF
>many|TRBV20-1|-|TRBJ2-3
TGCAGTGCCAGCAACTATATTTCAGATACGCAGTATTTT
CSASNYISDTQYF
>few|TRBV6-5|TRBD2|TRBJ2-1
TGTGCCAGCAGTTTAAGCGGGAGGGCCTGGGATGAGCAGTTCTTC
CASSLSGRAWDEQFF
>once|TRBV6-5|TRBD1|TRBJ1-1
TGTGCCAGCAGTTACTCCACCGGGACAGGGCCACCCACTGAAGCTTTCTTT
CASSYSTGTGPPTEAFF
>-|TRBV7-3|TRBD1|TRBJ2-1
TGTGCCAGCAGCTTATCCGGGACAGGGGTCAATGAGCAGTTCTTC
CASSLSGTGVNEQFF
>many|TRBV7-9|TRBD2|TRBJ2-1
TGTGCCAGCAGCTTACACGCGGGAGAGGTCTACAATGAGCAGTTCTTC
CASSLHAGEVYNEQFF
>-|TRBV6-1|-|TRBJ2-1
TGTGCCAGCAGCGCAGTCAACCAGGACAATGAGCAGTTCTTC
CASSAVNQDNEQFF